This TCR beta chain is from a study of blood T cell repertoires in COVID-19. Across the whole study: From T cells, B-cell-depleted T cells, or PBMCs came the material, which was cDNA or gDNA.

CDR3 size: 17 residues. Trimming took 3 bases from V and 0 from J, leaving 18 bases between them. Per the germline V gene, CDR1 is GTSNPN and CDR2 is SVGIG (reference sequence). Under the authors' procedure: For nucleated cells, counts were estimated from reference gene primer amplification. Only in-frame clones appear in the TCRdb table, and some are missing; sequencing was by immunoSEQ multiplex PCR. V, J and clone size are taken as reported in that table, and D and trimming were inferred from the DNA itself. The sample contains about 240,000 clones, about 83% of which appear only once. The source material was peripheral blood. The chain uses TRBV30 and TRBJ2-1, with D tentatively TRBD1 (5 bases). This receptor was identified in a man in his forties or fifties with acute or convalescent COVID-19. The CDR3: CAWRNSGGASSYNEQFF. The CDR3, as DNA: TGTGCCTGGAGGAATTCAGGTGGGGCGAGCTCCTACAATGAGCAGTTCTTC.